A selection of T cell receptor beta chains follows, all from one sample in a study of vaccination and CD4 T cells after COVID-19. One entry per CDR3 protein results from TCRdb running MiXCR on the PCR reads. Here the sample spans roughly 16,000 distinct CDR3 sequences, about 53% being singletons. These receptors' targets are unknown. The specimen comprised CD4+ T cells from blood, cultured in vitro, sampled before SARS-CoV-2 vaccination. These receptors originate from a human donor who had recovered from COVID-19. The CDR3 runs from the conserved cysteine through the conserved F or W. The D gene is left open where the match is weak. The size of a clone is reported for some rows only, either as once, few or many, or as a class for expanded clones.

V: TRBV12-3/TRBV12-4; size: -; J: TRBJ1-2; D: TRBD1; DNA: TGTGCCAGCAGCCCATCCGGGACAGCATCCTATGGCTACACCTTC; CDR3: CASSPSGTASYGYTF
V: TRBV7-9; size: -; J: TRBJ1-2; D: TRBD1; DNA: TGTGCCAGCAGCCCCCGGACAGGGGGATATGGCTACACCTTC; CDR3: CASSPRTGGYGYTF
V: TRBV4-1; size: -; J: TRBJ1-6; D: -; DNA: TGCGCCAGCAGCCAAGTCGCCGCGGTAAATTCACCCCTCCACTTT; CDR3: CASSQVAAVNSPLHF
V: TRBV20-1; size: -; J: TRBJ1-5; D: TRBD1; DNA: TGCAGTGCTACCAAAGCCGGGACAGGCCTCAATCAGCCCCAGCATTTT; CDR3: CSATKAGTGLNQPQHF
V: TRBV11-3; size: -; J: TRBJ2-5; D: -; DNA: TGTGCCAGCAGCTTTAGCCAAGAGACCCAGTACTTC; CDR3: CASSFSQETQYF
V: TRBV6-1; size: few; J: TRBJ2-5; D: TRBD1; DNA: TGTGCCAGCAGTGCGTCCGGGACAGGGATCCGAGAGACCCAGTACTTC; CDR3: CASSASGTGIRETQYF
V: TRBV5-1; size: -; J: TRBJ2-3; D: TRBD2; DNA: TGCGCCAGCAGCCGAAATAGCGGGAGTAGGACAGATACGCAGTATTTT; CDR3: CASSRNSGSRTDTQYF
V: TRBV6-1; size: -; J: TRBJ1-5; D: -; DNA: TGTGCCAGCCAGATAAGCAATCAGCCCCAGGATTTT; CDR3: CASQISNQPQDF
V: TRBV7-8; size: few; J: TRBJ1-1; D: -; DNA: TGTGCCAGCAGCGCGGGCAGGGAAGTGGGGAGGACTGAAGCTTTCTTT; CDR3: CASSAGREVGRTEAFF
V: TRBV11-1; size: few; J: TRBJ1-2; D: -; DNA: TGTGCCAGCAGCTCAGATGAGACATATAACAACTATGGCTACACCTTC; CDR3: CASSSDETYNNYGYTF
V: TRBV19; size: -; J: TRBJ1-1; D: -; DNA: TGTGCCAGTAGTATAGGGCAGTTAAACACTGAAGCTTTCTTT; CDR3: CASSIGQLNTEAFF
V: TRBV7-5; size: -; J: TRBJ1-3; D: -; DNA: -; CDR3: CISVSEATGTGLSGNTIYF
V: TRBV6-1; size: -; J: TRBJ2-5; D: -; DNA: TGTGCCAGCAGTGGCGGGGTGAGAGAGACCCAGTACTTC; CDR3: CASSGGVRETQYF
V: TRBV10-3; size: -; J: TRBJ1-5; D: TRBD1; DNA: TGTGCCAACTCACGGACAGGGCGCGGTGAGGAGCCCCAGCATTTT; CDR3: CANSRTGRGEEPQHF
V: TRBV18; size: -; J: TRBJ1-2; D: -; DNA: TGTGCCAGCTCACCACGGGACGGTGGCCTGGGCTATGGCTACACCTTC; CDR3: CASSPRDGGLGYGYTF
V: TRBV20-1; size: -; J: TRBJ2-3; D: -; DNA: TGCAGTGCTAGAGATTCAATAAAATTAGATACGCAGTATTTT; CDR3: CSARDSIKLDTQYF
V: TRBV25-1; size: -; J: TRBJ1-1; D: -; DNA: TGTGCCAGCAGTGAATATAGGGCTGGCACTGAAGCTTTCTTT; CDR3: CASSEYRAGTEAFF
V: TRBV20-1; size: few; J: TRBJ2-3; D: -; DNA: TGCAGTGCTAGACGCCCTGGGAGCCGAAGAGATACGCAGTATTTT; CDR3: CSARRPGSRRDTQYF
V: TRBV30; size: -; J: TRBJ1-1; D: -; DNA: TGTGCCTGGAGGACCGATCTGGGGGGGGCATCGGACACTGAAGCTTTCTTT; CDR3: CAWRTDLGGASDTEAFF
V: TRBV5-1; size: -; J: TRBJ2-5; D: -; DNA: TGCGCCAGCAGCCCTCTAGTGAACCAAGAGACCCAGTACTTC; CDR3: CASSPLVNQETQYF
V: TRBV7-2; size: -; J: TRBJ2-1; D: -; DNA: TGTGCCAGCAGCTTAAAGCAGGGGCTACGGAATGAGCAGTTCTTC; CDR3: CASSLKQGLRNEQFF
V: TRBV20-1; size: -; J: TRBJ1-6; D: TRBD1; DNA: TGCAGTGCTAGAGGTAGGGGGACAGGGGCCGAAGATTCACCCCTCCACTTT; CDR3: CSARGRGTGAEDSPLHF
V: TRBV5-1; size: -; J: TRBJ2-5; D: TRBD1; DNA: TGCGCCAGCAGCCCACCGGGACAGGGGGCGGGGGAGACCCAGTACTTC; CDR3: CASSPPGQGAGETQYF
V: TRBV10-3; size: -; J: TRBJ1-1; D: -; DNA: TGTGCCATCAGTGCGGGGGGCGTCGGCACTGAAGCTTTCTTT; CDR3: CAISAGGVGTEAFF
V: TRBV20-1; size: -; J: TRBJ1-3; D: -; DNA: TGCAGTGCTCTAGACAGCCCAAGGGGAAACACCATATATTTT; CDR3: CSALDSPRGNTIYF
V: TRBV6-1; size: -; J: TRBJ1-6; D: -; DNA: TGTGCCAGCAAGGGGGGGAATTCACCCCTCCACTTT; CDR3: CASKGGNSPLHF
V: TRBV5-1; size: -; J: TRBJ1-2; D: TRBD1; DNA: TGCGCCAGCAGCTTGGGGTTTACAGGGGGCGACTATGGCTACACCTTC; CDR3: CASSLGFTGGDYGYTF
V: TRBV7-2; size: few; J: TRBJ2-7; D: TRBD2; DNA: TGTGCCAGCAGCTTAGTTTCGGGGGGACCGCTCAACGAGCAGTACTTC; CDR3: CASSLVSGGPLNEQYF
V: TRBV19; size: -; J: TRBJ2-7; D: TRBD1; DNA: TGTGCCAGTAGTGGCTACGGGACAGAGCGTAGAGAGCAGTACTTC; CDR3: CASSGYGTERREQYF
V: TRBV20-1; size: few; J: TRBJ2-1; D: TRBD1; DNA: TGCAGTGCTAGAGTTTGGGACAGGTTACTTAATGAGCAGTTCTTC; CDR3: CSARVWDRLLNEQFF
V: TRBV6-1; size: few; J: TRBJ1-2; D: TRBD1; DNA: TGTGCCAGCAGGGAGACAGGGGTCTATGGCTACACCTTC; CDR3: CASRETGVYGYTF
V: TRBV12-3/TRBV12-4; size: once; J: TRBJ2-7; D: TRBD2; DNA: TGTGCCAGCAGTGGAACTAGCGCCTCCTACGAGCAGTACTTC; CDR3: CASSGTSASYEQYF
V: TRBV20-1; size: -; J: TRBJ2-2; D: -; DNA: TGCAGTGCTAGAGGGTCAGGGACGAACACCGGGGAGCTGTTTTTT; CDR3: CSARGSGTNTGELFF
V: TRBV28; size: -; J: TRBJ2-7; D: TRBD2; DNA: TGTGCCAGCAGTTTATCAGTCGGGGTGAGCGGGAGGGTTAACGAGCAGTACTTC; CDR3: CASSLSVGVSGRVNEQYF
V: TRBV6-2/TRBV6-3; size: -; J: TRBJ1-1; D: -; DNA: TGTGCCAGCACCGAATCCCGGGACAAAGCTTTCTTT; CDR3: CASTESRDKAFF
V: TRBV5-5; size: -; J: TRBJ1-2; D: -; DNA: TGTGCCAGCAGCCCCACGGCGGGGGAGGATGGCTACACCTTC; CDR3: CASSPTAGEDGYTF
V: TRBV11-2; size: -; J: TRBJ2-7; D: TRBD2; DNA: TGTGCCAGCAGCTTGCAGCGGGAAAATGAGCAGTACTTC; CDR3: CASSLQRENEQYF
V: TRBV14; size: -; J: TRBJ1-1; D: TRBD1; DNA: TGTGCCAGCAGCCGGACAGGGGACTCCCTGGGCACTGAAGCTTTCTTT; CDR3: CASSRTGDSLGTEAFF
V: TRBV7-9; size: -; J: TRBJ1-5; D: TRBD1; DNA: TGTGCCAGCAACCAGGCGACAGGGGATAGCAATCAGCCCCAGCATTTT; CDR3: CASNQATGDSNQPQHF
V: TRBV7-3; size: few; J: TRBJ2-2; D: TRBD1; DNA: TGTGCCACCAAGACAGGGCCGAACACCGGGGAGCTGTTTTTT; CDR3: CATKTGPNTGELFF
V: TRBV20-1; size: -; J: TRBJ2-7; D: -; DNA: TGCAGTGCCGAGCAGGGTTACGAGCAGTACTTC; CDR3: CSAEQGYEQYF
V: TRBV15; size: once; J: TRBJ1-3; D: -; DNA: TGTGCCACCAGCAGAGAATTGGGACGCCTCTCTGGAAACACCATATATTTT; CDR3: CATSRELGRLSGNTIYF
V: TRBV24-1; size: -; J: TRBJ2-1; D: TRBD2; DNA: TGTGCCACCAGTGATGGACTAGCGGGAGATGAGCAGTTCTTC; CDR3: CATSDGLAGDEQFF
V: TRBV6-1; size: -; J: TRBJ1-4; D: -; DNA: TGTGCCAGCAGTGCATTAGGAGTAAATGAAAAACTGTTTTTT; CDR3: CASSALGVNEKLFF
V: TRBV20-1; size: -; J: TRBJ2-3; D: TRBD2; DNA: TGCAGTGCCGGGACTAGCGGAACGACAGATACGCAGTATTTT; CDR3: CSAGTSGTTDTQYF
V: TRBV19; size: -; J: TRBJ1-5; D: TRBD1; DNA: TGTGCCAGTAGTCCACCGACAGGGGGTTACGAGCCCCAGCATTTT; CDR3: CASSPPTGGYEPQHF
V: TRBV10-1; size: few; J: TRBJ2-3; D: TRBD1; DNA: TGCGCCAGCAGTATCCAGGGGGCGGATACGCAGTATTTT; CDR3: CASSIQGADTQYF
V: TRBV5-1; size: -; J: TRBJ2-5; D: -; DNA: TGCGCCAGCAGGGGCCTGGGCCAAGAGACCCAGTACTTC; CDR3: CASRGLGQETQYF
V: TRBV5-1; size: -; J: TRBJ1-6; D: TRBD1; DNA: TGCGCCAGCAGCCTCGAGGGGGACAGGGCTGATTCGCCCCTCCACTTT; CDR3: CASSLEGDRADSPLHF
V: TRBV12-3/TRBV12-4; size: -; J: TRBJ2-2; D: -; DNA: TGTGCCAGCAGTTCTAGTGACACCGGGGAGCTGTTTTTT; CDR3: CASSSSDTGELFF
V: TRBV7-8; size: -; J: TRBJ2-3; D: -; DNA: TGTGCCAGCAGCCTAGACCGAGTGAATACGCAGTATTTT; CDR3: CASSLDRVNTQYF
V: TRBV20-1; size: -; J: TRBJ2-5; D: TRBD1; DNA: TGCAGTGCTAGAGATCGGACAGGGTCAGAGACCCAGTACTTC; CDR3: CSARDRTGSETQYF
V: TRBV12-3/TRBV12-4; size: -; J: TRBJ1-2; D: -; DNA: TGTGCCAGCAGTTTAGGCTCGGGGACCTATGGCTACACCTTC; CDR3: CASSLGSGTYGYTF
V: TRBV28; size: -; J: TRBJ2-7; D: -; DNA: TGTGCCAGCAGTTTATCGGGACTCGGGTACTACGAGCAGTACTTC; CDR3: CASSLSGLGYYEQYF
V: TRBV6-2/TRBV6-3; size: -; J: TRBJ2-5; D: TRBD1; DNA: TGTGCCAGCAGGACACAGGGGTTCCGAGAGACCCAGTACTTC; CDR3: CASRTQGFRETQYF